Sequencing of this TCR beta chain was carried out in a study of technical replicates of blood from several donors. Repertoires were generated with immunoSEQ multiplex PCR, while TCRdb's copy carries only in-frame clones and drops some. The repertoire holds under 100,000 clones, with approximately 94% as singletons. A single count supports this clone. Germline-derived CDR1 and CDR2 are SGDLS and YYNGEE. There are 15 residues in the CDR3. V shed 3 bases, J shed 4 bases, and the junction held 9 bases outside the gene matches. The sequence was collected from a human donor in good health. The rearrangement uses TRBV9 and TRBJ2-5; the match to TRBD2 covers 7 bases. Source material: T cells isolated from PBMCs. The CDR3: CASSDGGSRAETQYF. The CDR3 nucleotides are TGTGCCAGCAGCGACGGGGGGAGTAGGGCAGAGACCCAGTACTTC.